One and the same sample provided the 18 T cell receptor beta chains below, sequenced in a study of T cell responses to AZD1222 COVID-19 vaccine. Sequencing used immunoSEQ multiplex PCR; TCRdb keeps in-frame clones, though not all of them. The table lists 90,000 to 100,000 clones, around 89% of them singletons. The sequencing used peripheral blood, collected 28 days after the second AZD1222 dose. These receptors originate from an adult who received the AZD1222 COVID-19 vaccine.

Here the CDR3 reads CASSQEGVGNQPQHF. As DNA, the CDR3 is TGCGCCAGCAGCCAGGAGGGGGTTGGCAATCAGCCCCAGCATTTT. This chain uses TRBV4-1 with TRBJ1-5, with a tentative D call TRBD1 (6 bases). In germline, CDR1 is MGHRA, CDR2 YSYEKL. There are 15 residues in the CDR3. Trimming left V 3 bases short and J 2 bases short, with 11 bases between.

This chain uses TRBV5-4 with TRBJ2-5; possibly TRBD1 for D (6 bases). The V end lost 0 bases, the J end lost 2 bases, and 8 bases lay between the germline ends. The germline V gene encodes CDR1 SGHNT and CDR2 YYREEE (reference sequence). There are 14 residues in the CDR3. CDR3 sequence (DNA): TGTGCCAGCAGCTTGGCAGGGGATCAAGAGACCCAGTACTTC. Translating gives CASSLAGDQETQYF. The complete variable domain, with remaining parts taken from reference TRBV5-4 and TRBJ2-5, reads ETGVTQSPTHLIKTRGQQVTLRCSSQSGHNTVSWYQQALGQGPQFIFQYYREEENGRGNFPPRFSGLQFPNYSSELNVNALELDDSALYLCASSLAGDQETQYFGPGTRLLVL.

The CDR3 sequence: CSARGGISYEQYF. CDR3 sequence (DNA): TGCAGCGCCCGAGGGGGGATCTCCTACGAGCAGTACTTC. The chain couples TRBV29-1 to TRBJ2-7, with D tentatively TRBD1 or TRBD2 (6 bases each). Germline CDR1 and CDR2: SQVTM and ANQGSEA. The CDR3 is 13 residues long. Trimming took off 7 bases at V and 0 bases at J, with 13 bases between the two ends.

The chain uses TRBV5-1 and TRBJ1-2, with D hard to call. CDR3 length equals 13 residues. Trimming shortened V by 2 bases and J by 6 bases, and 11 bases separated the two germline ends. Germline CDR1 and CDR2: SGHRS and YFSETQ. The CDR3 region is CASSFGPANGYTF. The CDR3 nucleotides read TGCGCCAGCAGCTTCGGCCCCGCGAATGGCTACACCTTC.

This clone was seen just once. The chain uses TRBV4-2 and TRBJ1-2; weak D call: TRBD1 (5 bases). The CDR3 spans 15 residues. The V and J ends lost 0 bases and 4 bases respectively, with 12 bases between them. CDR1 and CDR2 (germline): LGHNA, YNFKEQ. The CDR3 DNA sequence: TGTGCCAGCAGCCAAGAATTGCAGGGCCGCTATGGCTACACCTTC. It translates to CASSQELQGRYGYTF.

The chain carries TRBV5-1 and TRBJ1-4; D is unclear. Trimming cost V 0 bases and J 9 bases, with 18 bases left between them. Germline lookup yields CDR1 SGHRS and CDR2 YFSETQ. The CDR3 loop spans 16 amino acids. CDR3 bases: TGCGCCAGCAGCTTGGGCCAAGACACAGCCCTCCAAAAACTGTTTTTT. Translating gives CASSLGQDTALQKLFF.

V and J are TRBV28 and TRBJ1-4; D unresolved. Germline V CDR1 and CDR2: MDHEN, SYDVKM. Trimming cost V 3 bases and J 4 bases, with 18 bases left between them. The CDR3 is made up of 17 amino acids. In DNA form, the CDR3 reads TGTGCCAGCAGTTTGGGAACAAGCGCCAGCTATAATGAAAAACTGTTTTTT. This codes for CASSLGTSASYNEKLFF.

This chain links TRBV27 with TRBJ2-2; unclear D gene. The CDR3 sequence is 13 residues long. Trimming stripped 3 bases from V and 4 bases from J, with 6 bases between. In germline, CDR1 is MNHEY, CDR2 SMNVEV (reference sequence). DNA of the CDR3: TGTGCCAGCAGTTTTGGGGTCACCGGGGAGCTGTTTTTT. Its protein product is CASSFGVTGELFF.

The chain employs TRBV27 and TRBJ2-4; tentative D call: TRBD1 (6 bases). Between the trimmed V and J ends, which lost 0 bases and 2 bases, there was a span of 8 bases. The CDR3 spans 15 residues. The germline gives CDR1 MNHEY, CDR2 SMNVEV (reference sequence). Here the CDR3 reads CASSLSQGTKNIQYF. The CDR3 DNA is TGTGCCAGCAGTTTATCGCAGGGGACCAAAAACATTCAGTACTTC.

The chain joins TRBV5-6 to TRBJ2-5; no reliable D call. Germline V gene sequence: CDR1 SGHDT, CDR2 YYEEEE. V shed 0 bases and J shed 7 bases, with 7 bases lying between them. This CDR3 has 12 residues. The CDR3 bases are TGTGCCAGCAGCTTGGCCTCGGGGACCCAGTACTTC. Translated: CASSLASGTQYF.

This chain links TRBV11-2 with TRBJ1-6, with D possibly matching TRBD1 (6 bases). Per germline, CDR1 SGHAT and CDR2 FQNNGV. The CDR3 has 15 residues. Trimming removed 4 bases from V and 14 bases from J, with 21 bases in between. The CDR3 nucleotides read TGTGCCAGCAGCTCCGGGGGACGACAGGCCCCGGCCCTCCACTTT. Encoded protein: CASSSGGRQAPALHF.

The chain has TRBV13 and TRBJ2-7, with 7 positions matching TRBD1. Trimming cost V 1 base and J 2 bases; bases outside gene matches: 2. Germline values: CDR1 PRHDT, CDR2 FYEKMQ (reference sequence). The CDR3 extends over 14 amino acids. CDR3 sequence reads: CASSLARGTYEQYF. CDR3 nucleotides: TGTGCCAGCAGCTTAGCCAGGGGGACCTACGAGCAGTACTTC. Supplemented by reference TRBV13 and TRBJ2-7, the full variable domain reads AAGVIQSPRHLIKEKRETATLKCYPIPRHDTVYWYQQGPGQDPQFLISFYEKMQSDKGSIPDRFSAQQFSDYHSELNMSSLELGDSALYFCASSLARGTYEQYFGPGTRLTVT.

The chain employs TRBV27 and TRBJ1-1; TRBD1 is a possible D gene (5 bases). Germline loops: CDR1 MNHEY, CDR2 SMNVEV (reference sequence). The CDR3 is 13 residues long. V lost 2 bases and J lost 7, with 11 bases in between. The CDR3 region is CASSLIGVGEAFF. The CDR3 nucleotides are TGTGCCAGCAGTTTAATAGGGGTGGGTGAAGCTTTCTTT.

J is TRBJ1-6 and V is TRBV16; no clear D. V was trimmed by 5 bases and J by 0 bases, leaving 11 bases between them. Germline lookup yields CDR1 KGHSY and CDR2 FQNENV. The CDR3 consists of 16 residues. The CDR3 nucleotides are TGTGCCAGCAGCGGTGAACACCGCTCCTATAATTCACCCCTCCACTTT. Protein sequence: CASSGEHRSYNSPLHF. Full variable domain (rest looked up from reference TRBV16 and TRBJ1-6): GEEVAQTPKHLVRGEGQKAKLYCAPIKGHSYVFWYQQVLKNEFKFLISFQNENVFDETGMPKERFSAKCLPNSPCSLEIQATKLEDSAVYFCASSGEHRSYNSPLHFGNGTRLTVT.

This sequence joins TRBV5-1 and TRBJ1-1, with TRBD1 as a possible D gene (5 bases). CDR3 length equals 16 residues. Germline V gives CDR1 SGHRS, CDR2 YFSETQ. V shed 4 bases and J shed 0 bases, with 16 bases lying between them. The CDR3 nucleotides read TGCGCCAGCAGCCTGGGCAGGGAGATTATGAACACTGAAGCTTTCTTT. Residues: CASSLGREIMNTEAFF.

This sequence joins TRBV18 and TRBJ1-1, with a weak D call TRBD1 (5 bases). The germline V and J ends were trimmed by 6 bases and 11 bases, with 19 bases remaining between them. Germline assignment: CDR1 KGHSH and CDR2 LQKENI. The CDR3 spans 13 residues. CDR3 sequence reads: CASSPERGWVAFF. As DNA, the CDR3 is TGTGCCAGCTCCCCGGAGCGGGGGTGGGTGGCTTTCTTT.

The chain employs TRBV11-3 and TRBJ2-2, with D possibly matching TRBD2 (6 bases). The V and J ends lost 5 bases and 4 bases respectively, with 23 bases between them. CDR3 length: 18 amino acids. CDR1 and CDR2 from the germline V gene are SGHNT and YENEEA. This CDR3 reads CASSPEDSGDRGTGELFF. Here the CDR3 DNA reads TGTGCCAGCAGCCCGGAAGACTCGGGGGATCGAGGCACCGGGGAGCTGTTTTTT.

This CDR3 is CASSLTGGHQPQHF. DNA of the CDR3: TGTGCCAGCAGTTTAACGGGGGGCCATCAGCCCCAGCATTTT. The rearrangement joins TRBV28 to TRBJ1-5, with a possible D match to TRBD1 (6 bases). This CDR3 region has 14 residues. Trimming took 2 bases from V and 5 from J, leaving 10 bases between them. Germline V gives CDR1 MDHEN, CDR2 SYDVKM.